This T cell receptor (beta chain) appears in the sequencing data of a study of cytomegalovirus exposure and HLA in healthy donors. Study-wide points: The likely origin of a cluster of highly shared sequence variants was a sequencing artifact. In vitro, a few CMV-associated chains proved specific for CMV antigens.

In the PCR, 60 Vbeta and 13 Jbeta primers were used. TCRdb's table, derived via immunoSEQ multiplex PCR, lists solely in-frame clones and lacks some. There are around 120,000 clones in the sample; over 65% occur only once, and around 3% lies in the top ten. V dropped 1 base and J dropped 5 bases, with 7 bases sitting between them. The CDR3 extends over 12 amino acids. The germline V gene has CDR1 SGHDT and CDR2 YYEEEE. Turning to this clone: Its antigen remains unidentified.

Sequenced sample: PBMCs. The chain carries TRBV5-6 and TRBJ2-7; D perhaps matches TRBD1 (6 bases). The sequence derives from a middle-aged woman in good health and CMV-seropositive. This CDR3 reads CASSLYRDEQYF. CDR3 DNA sequence: TGTGCCAGCAGCTTGTACAGGGACGAGCAGTACTTC.